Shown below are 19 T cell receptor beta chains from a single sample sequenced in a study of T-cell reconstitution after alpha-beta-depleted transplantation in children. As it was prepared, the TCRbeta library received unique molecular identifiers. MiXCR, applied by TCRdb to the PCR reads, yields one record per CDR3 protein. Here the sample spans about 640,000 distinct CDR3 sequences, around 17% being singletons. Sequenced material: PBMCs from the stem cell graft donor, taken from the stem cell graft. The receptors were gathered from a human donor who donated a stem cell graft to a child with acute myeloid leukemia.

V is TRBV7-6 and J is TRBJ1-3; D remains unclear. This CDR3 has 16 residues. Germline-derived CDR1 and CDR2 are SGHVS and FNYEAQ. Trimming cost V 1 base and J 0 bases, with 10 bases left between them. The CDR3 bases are TGTGCCAGCAGCTTAGGAGAGAAGAGCTCTGGAAACACCATATATTTT. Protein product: CASSLGEKSSGNTIYF.

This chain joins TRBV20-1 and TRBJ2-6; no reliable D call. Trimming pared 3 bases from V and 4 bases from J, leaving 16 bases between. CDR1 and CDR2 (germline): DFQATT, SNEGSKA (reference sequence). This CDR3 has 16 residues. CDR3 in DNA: TGCAGTGCTAGTCAGGCCGCTACGGCGGGGGCCAACGTCCTGACTTTC. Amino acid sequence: CSASQAATAGANVLTF.

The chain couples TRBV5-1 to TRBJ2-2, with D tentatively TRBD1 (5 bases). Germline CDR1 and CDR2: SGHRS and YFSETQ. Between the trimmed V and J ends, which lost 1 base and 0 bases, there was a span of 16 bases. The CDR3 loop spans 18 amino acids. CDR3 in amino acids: CASSLLSQGRPNTGELFF. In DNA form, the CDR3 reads TGCGCCAGCAGCTTGTTGTCCCAGGGCAGACCGAACACCGGGGAGCTGTTTTTT.

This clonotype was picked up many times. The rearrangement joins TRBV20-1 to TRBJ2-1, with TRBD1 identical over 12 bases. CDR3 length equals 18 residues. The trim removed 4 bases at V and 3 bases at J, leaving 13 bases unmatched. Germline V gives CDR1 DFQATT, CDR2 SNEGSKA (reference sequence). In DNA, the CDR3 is TGCAGTGCTACACCTGGGACAGGGGGCGCCTCCTACTACAATGAGCAGTTCTTC. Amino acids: CSATPGTGGASYYNEQFF.

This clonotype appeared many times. CDR3 DNA sequence: TGTGCCAGCAGGAGGACAGGAGACTACTATGGCTACACCTTC. Its translation: CASRRTGDYYGYTF. The chain carries TRBV27 and TRBJ1-2; 7 nucleotides align to TRBD1. Unmatched junction bases numbered 7, after V lost 6 bases and J lost 3 bases. This CDR3 has 14 residues. Per the germline V gene, CDR1 is MNHEY and CDR2 is SMNVEV (reference sequence).

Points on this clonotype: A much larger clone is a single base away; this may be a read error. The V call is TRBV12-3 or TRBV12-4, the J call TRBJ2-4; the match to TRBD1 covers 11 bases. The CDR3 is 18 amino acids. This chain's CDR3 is CACSHGTGGILAKNIQYF. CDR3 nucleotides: TGTGCCTGCAGCCACGGGACAGGGGGGATCTTAGCCAAAAACATTCAGTACTTC.

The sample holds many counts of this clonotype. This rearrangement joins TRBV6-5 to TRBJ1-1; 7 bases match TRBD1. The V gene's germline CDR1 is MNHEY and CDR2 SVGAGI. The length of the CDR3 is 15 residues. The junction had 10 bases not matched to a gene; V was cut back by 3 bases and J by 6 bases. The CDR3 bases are TGTGCCAGCAGTTATGATTACGAGGGGGCAGCTGAAGCTTTCTTT. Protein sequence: CASSYDYEGAAEAFF.

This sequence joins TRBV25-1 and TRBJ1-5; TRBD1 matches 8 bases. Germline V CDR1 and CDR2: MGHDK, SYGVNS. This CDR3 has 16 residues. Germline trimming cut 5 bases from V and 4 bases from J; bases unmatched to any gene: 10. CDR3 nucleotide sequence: TGTGCCAGCAGTCTTTCCGGACAGGGACAAAATCAGCCCCAGCATTTT. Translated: CASSLSGQGQNQPQHF.

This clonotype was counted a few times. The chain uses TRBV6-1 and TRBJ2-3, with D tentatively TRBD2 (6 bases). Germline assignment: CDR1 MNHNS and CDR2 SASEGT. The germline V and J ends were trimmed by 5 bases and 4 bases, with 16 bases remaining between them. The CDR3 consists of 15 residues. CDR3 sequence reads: CASSLREPRADTQYF. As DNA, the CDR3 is TGTGCCAGCAGTCTCCGGGAGCCCCGGGCAGATACGCAGTATTTT.

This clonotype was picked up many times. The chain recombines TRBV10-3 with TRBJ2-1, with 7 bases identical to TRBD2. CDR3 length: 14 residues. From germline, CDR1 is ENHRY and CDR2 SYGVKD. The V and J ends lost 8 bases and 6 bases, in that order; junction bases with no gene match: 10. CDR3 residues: CAISSAGVINEQFF. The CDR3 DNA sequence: TGTGCCATCTCAAGTGCGGGGGTGATCAATGAGCAGTTCTTC.

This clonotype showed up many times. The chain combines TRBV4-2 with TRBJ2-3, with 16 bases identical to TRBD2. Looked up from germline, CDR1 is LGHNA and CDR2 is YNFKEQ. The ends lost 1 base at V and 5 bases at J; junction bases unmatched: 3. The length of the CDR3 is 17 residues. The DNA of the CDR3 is TGTGCCAGCAGCCAAGGTGGGACTAGCGGGGGGGGAGATACGCAGTATTTT. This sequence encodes CASSQGGTSGGGDTQYF.

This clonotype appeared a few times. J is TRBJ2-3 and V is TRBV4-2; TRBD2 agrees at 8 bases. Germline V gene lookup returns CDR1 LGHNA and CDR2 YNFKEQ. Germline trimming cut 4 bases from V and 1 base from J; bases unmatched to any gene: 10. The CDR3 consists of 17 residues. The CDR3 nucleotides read TGTGCCAGCAGCCCCCCAAGTCTAGCGGGCGGCACAGATACGCAGTATTTT. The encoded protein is CASSPPSLAGGTDTQYF.

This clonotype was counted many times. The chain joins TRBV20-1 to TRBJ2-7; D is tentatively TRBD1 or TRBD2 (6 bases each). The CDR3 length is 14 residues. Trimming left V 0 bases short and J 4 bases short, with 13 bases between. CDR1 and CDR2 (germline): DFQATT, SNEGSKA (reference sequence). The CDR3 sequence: CSAREGGRPYEQYV. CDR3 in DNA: TGCAGTGCTAGAGAGGGGGGCCGACCATACGAGCAGTACGTC.

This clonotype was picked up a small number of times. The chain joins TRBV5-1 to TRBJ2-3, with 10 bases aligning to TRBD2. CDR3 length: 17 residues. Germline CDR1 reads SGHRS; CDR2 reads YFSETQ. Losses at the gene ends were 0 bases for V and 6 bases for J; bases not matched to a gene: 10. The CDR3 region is CASSLDLERGGLDTQYF. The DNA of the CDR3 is TGCGCCAGCAGCTTGGACCTGGAGCGGGGGGGCCTGGATACGCAGTATTTT.

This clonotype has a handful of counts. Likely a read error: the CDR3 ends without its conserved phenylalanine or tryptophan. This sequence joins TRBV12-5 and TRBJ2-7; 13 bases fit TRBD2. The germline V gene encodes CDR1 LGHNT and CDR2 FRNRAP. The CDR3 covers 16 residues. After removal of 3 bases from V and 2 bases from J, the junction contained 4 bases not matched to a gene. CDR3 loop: CASGFGLAGETYEQYL. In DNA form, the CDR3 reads TGTGCTAGTGGTTTTGGACTAGCGGGGGAAACCTACGAGCAGTACCTC.

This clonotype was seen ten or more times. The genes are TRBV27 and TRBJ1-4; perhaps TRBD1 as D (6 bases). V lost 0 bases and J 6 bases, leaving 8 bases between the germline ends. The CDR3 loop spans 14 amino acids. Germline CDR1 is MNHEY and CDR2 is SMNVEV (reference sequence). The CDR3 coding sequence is TGTGCCAGCAGTTTATCAGGGGGTCATGAAAAACTGTTTTTT. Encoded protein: CASSLSGGHEKLFF.

The CDR3 nucleotides are TGCAGTGCTAGAGAGGTAGCGGGGGTTTCCTACGAGCAGTACGTC. Protein: CSAREVAGVSYEQYV. The chain joins TRBV20-1 to TRBJ2-7; 9 bases align to TRBD2. Unmatched junction bases numbered 4, after V lost 0 bases and J lost 1 base. CDR1 and CDR2 from the germline V gene are DFQATT and SNEGSKA (reference sequence). The CDR3 sequence is 15 residues long.

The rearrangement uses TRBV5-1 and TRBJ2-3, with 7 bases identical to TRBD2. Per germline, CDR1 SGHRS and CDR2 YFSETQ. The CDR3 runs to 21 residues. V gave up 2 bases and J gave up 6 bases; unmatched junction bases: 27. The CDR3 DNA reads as TGCGCCAGCAGCTTTACGCCGATCCGGGACCGATACATTTCGCGGGGGGATACGCAGTATTTT. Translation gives CASSFTPIRDRYISRGDTQYF.

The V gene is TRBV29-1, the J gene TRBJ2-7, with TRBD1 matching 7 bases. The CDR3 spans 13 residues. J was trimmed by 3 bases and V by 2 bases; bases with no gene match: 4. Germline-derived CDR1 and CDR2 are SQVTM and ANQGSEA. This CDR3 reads CSVETGTDYEQYF. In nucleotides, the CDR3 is TGCAGCGTTGAAACCGGGACAGACTACGAGCAGTACTTC.